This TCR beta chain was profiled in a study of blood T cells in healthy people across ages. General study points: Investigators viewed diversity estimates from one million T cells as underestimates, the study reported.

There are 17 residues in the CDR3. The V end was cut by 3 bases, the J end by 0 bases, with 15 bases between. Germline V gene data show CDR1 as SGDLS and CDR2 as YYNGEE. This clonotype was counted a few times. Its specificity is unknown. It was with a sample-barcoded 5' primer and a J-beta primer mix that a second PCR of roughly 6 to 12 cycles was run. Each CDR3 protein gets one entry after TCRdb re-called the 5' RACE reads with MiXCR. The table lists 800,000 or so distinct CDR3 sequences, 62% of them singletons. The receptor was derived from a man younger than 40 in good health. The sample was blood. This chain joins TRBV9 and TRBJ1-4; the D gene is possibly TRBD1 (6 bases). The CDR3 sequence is CASSAGQRSTTNEKLFF. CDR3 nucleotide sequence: TGTGCCAGCAGCGCCGGACAGCGTTCCACAACTAATGAAAAACTGTTTTTT.